These T cell receptor beta chains were read from a single sample in a study of blood T cell repertoires in COVID-19. Sequencing used immunoSEQ multiplex PCR; TCRdb keeps in-frame clones, though not all of them. The table shows about 220,000 clones, with about 80% occurring only once. Sequenced sample: peripheral blood. The origin of the receptors is a woman aged 30 to 39 who had recovered from COVID-19. Both conserved end residues are part of each CDR3. D genes are given only for firm matches. Only some rows state a clone size, as once, few, many or a class for expanded clones.

v_gene: TRBV7-9
d_gene: TRBD1
j_gene: TRBJ2-1
abundance: -
CDR3aa: CASSGGQGPDNEQFF
CDR3nt: TGTGCCAGCAGCGGGGGACAGGGGCCGGACAATGAGCAGTTCTTC

v_gene: TRBV24-1
d_gene: -
j_gene: TRBJ2-3
abundance: -
CDR3aa: CATSDLQGQGTDTQYF
CDR3nt: TGTGCCACCAGTGATTTGCAGGGACAAGGCACAGATACGCAGTATTTT

v_gene: TRBV30
d_gene: -
j_gene: TRBJ1-2
abundance: -
CDR3aa: CAWSTGRGGFSGYTF
CDR3nt: TGTGCCTGGAGTACAGGGAGGGGAGGGTTTTCTGGCTACACCTTC

v_gene: TRBV29-1
d_gene: TRBD1
j_gene: TRBJ2-7
abundance: -
CDR3aa: CSVRGLRYEQYF
CDR3nt: TGCAGCGTCAGGGGGCTAAGGTACGAGCAGTACTTC

v_gene: TRBV4-2
d_gene: -
j_gene: TRBJ2-7
abundance: -
CDR3aa: CASSQDYREQYF
CDR3nt: TGTGCCAGCAGCCAAGATTATCGCGAGCAGTACTTC

v_gene: TRBV7-9
d_gene: -
j_gene: TRBJ1-2
abundance: many
CDR3aa: CASSSLRRGRDGYTF
CDR3nt: TGTGCCAGCAGCTCTCTTCGACGCGGGCGCGATGGCTACACCTTC

v_gene: TRBV2
d_gene: TRBD2
j_gene: TRBJ2-3
abundance: -
CDR3aa: CASSPSPRVRERTDTQYF
CDR3nt: TGTGCCAGCAGTCCTTCCCCACGTGTGCGGGAGCGCACAGATACGCAGTATTTT

v_gene: TRBV6-2/TRBV6-3
d_gene: TRBD2
j_gene: TRBJ2-7
abundance: few
CDR3aa: CASSSTSGSSYEQYF
CDR3nt: TGTGCCAGCAGCTCGACTAGCGGGAGCTCCTACGAGCAGTACTTC

v_gene: TRBV19
d_gene: -
j_gene: TRBJ2-7
abundance: -
CDR3aa: CASSSGGYEQYF
CDR3nt: TGTGCCAGTAGTAGTGGAGGGTACGAGCAGTACTTC

v_gene: TRBV6-6
d_gene: TRBD1
j_gene: TRBJ2-7
abundance: -
CDR3aa: CASSYSRTGVSYEQYF
CDR3nt: TGTGCCAGCAGTTACTCCCGGACAGGGGTCTCCTACGAGCAGTACTTC

v_gene: TRBV24-1
d_gene: -
j_gene: TRBJ1-5
abundance: -
CDR3aa: CATRGPGPTSPQHF
CDR3nt: TGTGCCACCAGGGGGCCTGGGCCGACTAGCCCCCAGCATTTT

v_gene: TRBV28
d_gene: -
j_gene: TRBJ2-1
abundance: -
CDR3aa: CASGPPGTRYNEQFF
CDR3nt: TGTGCCAGCGGACCCCCGGGGACTCGATACAATGAGCAGTTCTTC

v_gene: TRBV7-2
d_gene: TRBD1
j_gene: TRBJ2-7
abundance: -
CDR3aa: CASSSSPGQGRYEQYF
CDR3nt: TGTGCCAGCAGCTCAAGTCCGGGACAGGGGAGGTACGAGCAGTACTTC

v_gene: TRBV9
d_gene: -
j_gene: TRBJ2-1
abundance: -
CDR3aa: CASSSLSLSNEQFF
CDR3nt: TGTGCCAGCAGTTCTTTGTCACTAAGCAATGAGCAGTTCTTC

v_gene: TRBV3-1/TRBV3-2
d_gene: -
j_gene: TRBJ1-1
abundance: -
CDR3aa: CASSQEGRRAEAFF
CDR3nt: TGTGCCAGCAGCCAAGAAGGCAGGAGGGCTGAAGCTTTCTTT

v_gene: TRBV28
d_gene: TRBD2
j_gene: TRBJ2-7
abundance: -
CDR3aa: CASSLPLRGSGSYEQYF
CDR3nt: TGTGCCAGCAGTTTACCGTTACGGGGTAGCGGGAGTTACGAGCAGTACTTC

v_gene: TRBV14
d_gene: -
j_gene: TRBJ2-4
abundance: -
CDR3aa: CASSQAGSKNIQYF
CDR3nt: TGTGCCAGCAGCCAAGCAGGGTCCAAAAACATTCAGTACTTC

v_gene: TRBV24-1
d_gene: -
j_gene: TRBJ1-5
abundance: -
CDR3aa: CATGGDENSNQPQHF
CDR3nt: TGTGCCACCGGGGGGGATGAGAATAGCAATCAGCCCCAGCATTTT

v_gene: TRBV9
d_gene: -
j_gene: TRBJ2-3
abundance: -
CDR3aa: CASSVGPSRDTQYF
CDR3nt: TGTGCCAGCAGCGTAGGCCCATCACGGGATACGCAGTATTTT

v_gene: TRBV5-1
d_gene: -
j_gene: TRBJ1-1
abundance: few
CDR3aa: CASSLDTLNTEAFF
CDR3nt: TGCGCCAGCAGCTTAGACACATTGAACACTGAAGCTTTCTTT

v_gene: TRBV13
d_gene: -
j_gene: TRBJ2-7
abundance: -
CDR3aa: CASSLGISYEQYF
CDR3nt: TGTGCCAGCAGCTTAGGGATTAGCTACGAGCAGTACTTC

v_gene: TRBV9
d_gene: TRBD2
j_gene: TRBJ2-7
abundance: -
CDR3aa: CASSAGTSGSYEQYF
CDR3nt: TGTGCCAGCAGCGCCGGGACTAGCGGGAGTTACGAGCAGTACTTC

v_gene: TRBV19
d_gene: TRBD2
j_gene: TRBJ2-7
abundance: once
CDR3aa: CASSKLAGGSYEQYF
CDR3nt: TGTGCCAGTAGTAAACTAGCGGGAGGTTCCTACGAGCAGTACTTC

v_gene: TRBV7-3
d_gene: TRBD1
j_gene: TRBJ2-1
abundance: -
CDR3aa: CASSLRDRYNEQFF
CDR3nt: TGTGCCAGCAGCTTACGGGACAGGTATAATGAGCAGTTCTTC

v_gene: TRBV2
d_gene: -
j_gene: TRBJ2-5
abundance: -
CDR3aa: CASSEDAGYQETQYF
CDR3nt: TGTGCCAGCAGTGAAGACGCGGGGTACCAAGAGACCCAGTACTTC

v_gene: TRBV18
d_gene: -
j_gene: TRBJ2-7
abundance: -
CDR3aa: CASSPPGRVLYEQYF
CDR3nt: TGTGCCAGCTCACCACCGGGGCGAGTGCTCTACGAGCAGTACTTC

v_gene: TRBV27
d_gene: -
j_gene: TRBJ2-2
abundance: -
CDR3aa: CASSLRARDRLPGELFF
CDR3nt: TGTGCCAGCAGTTTAAGGGCCCGAGACAGGTTGCCCGGGGAGCTGTTTTTT

v_gene: TRBV21-1
d_gene: -
j_gene: TRBJ2-2
abundance: -
CDR3aa: CASSKYDRTNTGELFF
CDR3nt: TGTGCCAGCAGCAAATACGACAGGACGAACACCGGGGAGCTGTTTTTT

v_gene: TRBV19
d_gene: TRBD1
j_gene: TRBJ2-5
abundance: -
CDR3aa: CASSRTGLVEETQYF
CDR3nt: TGTGCCAGTAGTAGGACAGGGTTGGTGGAAGAGACCCAGTACTTC

v_gene: TRBV5-4
d_gene: TRBD1
j_gene: TRBJ2-1
abundance: few
CDR3aa: CASSSGTVSYNEQFF
CDR3nt: TGTGCCAGCAGCTCGGGGACAGTCTCCTACAATGAGCAGTTCTTC

v_gene: TRBV4-1
d_gene: -
j_gene: TRBJ2-5
abundance: -
CDR3aa: CASSLRDSQETQYF
CDR3nt: TGCGCCAGCAGCCTCCGGGACTCTCAAGAGACCCAGTACTTC

v_gene: TRBV25-1
d_gene: -
j_gene: TRBJ1-2
abundance: -
CDR3aa: CASSENSGDYGYTF
CDR3nt: TGTGCCAGCAGTGAAAATTCGGGGGACTATGGCTACACCTTC

v_gene: TRBV28
d_gene: -
j_gene: TRBJ1-4
abundance: -
CDR3aa: CASRDPRGEKLFF
CDR3nt: TGTGCCAGCAGGGACCCTAGGGGTGAAAAACTGTTTTTT

v_gene: TRBV13
d_gene: -
j_gene: TRBJ2-1
abundance: -
CDR3aa: CASSSFESGLRDEQFF
CDR3nt: TGTGCCAGCAGCTCGTTTGAGAGCGGCCTTAGGGATGAGCAGTTCTTC

v_gene: TRBV5-1
d_gene: TRBD2
j_gene: TRBJ2-1
abundance: -
CDR3aa: CASSSLAANYNEQFF
CDR3nt: TGCGCCAGCAGCTCCCTAGCGGCCAACTACAATGAGCAGTTCTTC

v_gene: TRBV2
d_gene: TRBD1
j_gene: TRBJ1-4
abundance: -
CDR3aa: CASSALTGGGEKLFF
CDR3nt: TGTGCCAGCAGCGCCTTAACAGGGGGCGGTGAAAAACTGTTTTTT

v_gene: TRBV7-7
d_gene: -
j_gene: TRBJ2-1
abundance: few
CDR3aa: CASSLRRVARSYNEQFF
CDR3nt: TGTGCCAGCAGCCTAAGAAGGGTAGCGCGCTCCTACAATGAGCAGTTCTTC

v_gene: TRBV6-2/TRBV6-3
d_gene: TRBD1
j_gene: TRBJ1-2
abundance: -
CDR3aa: CASSSEPRGLYGYTF
CDR3nt: TGTGCCAGCAGTTCGGAGCCCAGGGGGCTTTATGGCTACACCTTC

v_gene: TRBV6-5
d_gene: -
j_gene: TRBJ2-7
abundance: -
CDR3aa: CASSLIYEQYF
CDR3nt: TGTGCCAGCAGCTTAATCTACGAGCAGTACTTC

v_gene: TRBV27
d_gene: -
j_gene: TRBJ1-2
abundance: once
CDR3aa: CASYGGTGLTNYGYTF
CDR3nt: TGTGCCAGCTACGGAGGAACAGGGCTCACTAACTATGGCTACACCTTC

v_gene: TRBV29-1
d_gene: TRBD1
j_gene: TRBJ1-1
abundance: -
CDR3aa: CSVGQGRAEAFF
CDR3nt: TGCAGCGTTGGACAGGGGAGAGCTGAAGCTTTCTTT